These 9 T cell receptor beta chains originate from one sample sequenced in a study of T cell changes during pregnancy in multiple sclerosis. Some clones are missing from TCRdb's copy, which holds only in-frame ones; the method was immunoSEQ multiplex PCR. The data hold tens of thousands of clones, with about 92% observed a single time. Sequencing was performed on peripheral blood, taken in the third trimester of pregnancy. These receptors all come from a female donor with multiple sclerosis, enrolled in a pregnancy study.

This chain links TRBV7-9 with TRBJ2-7; TRBD2 might be the D (6 bases). Per the germline V gene, CDR1 is SEHNR and CDR2 is FQNEAQ (reference sequence). V dropped 1 base and J dropped 2 bases, with 12 bases sitting between them. This CDR3 has 15 residues. The CDR3 spells CASSLVGGTTYEQYF. The CDR3 bases are TGTGCCAGCAGCTTAGTAGGCGGGACCACCTACGAGCAGTACTTC.

This clone turned up a few times. The rearrangement uses TRBV7-3 and TRBJ2-1, with 7 positions matching TRBD1. The germline gives CDR1 SGHTA, CDR2 FQGTGA. V dropped 1 base and J dropped 1; count of bases not matched to a gene: 4. CDR3 length equals 16 residues. This chain's CDR3 is CASSLMPGQSYNEQFF. The CDR3 DNA sequence: TGTGCCAGCAGCTTAATGCCGGGACAGTCCTACAATGAGCAGTTCTTC.

This clone showed up just once. This sequence joins TRBV28 and TRBJ1-3; 9 nucleotides line up with TRBD1. From germline, CDR1 is MDHEN and CDR2 SYDVKM. The CDR3 runs 14 residues. The V segment lost 11 bases and the J segment 1 base; nucleotides outside the gene matches: 6. This chain's CDR3 is CAGGGQGSGNTIYF. CDR3 bases: TGTGCCGGGGGCGGACAGGGGTCTGGAAACACCATATATTTT.

The V and J genes are TRBV6-5 and TRBJ2-1, with 8 bases fitting TRBD2. Germline V CDR1 and CDR2: MNHEY, SVGAGI. V was clipped by 4 bases and J by 6 bases; unmatched bases: 2. The CDR3 is 13 residues long. The CDR3 region is CASSSTSGNEQFF. Written as DNA, the CDR3 is TGTGCCAGCAGTTCTACTAGCGGCAATGAGCAGTTCTTC.

The chain has TRBV19 and TRBJ1-4; 9 bases map to TRBD1. The germline CDR1 and CDR2 sequences are LNHDA and SQIVND (reference sequence). This CDR3 is 16 amino acids long. V trimming: 2 bases; J trimming: 8 bases; junction bases outside the gene matches: 9. CDR3: CASSITGQGQWEKLFF. DNA for the CDR3: TGTGCCAGTAGTATAACTGGACAGGGGCAATGGGAAAAACTGTTTTTT.

The rearrangement links TRBV28 to TRBJ1-5; no clear D. Germline values: CDR1 MDHEN, CDR2 SYDVKM. The CDR3 is 14 residues long. V was trimmed by 3 bases and J by 3 bases, leaving 9 bases between them. CDR3 sequence: CASSLGVDNQPQHF. CDR3 coding DNA: TGTGCCAGCAGTTTGGGAGTGGACAATCAGCCCCAGCATTTT.

The chain is built from TRBV18 and TRBJ2-2; 8 bases match TRBD1. The germline V gene encodes CDR1 KGHSH and CDR2 LQKENI. CDR3 length: 15 residues. The V and J ends lost 2 bases and 6 bases, in that order; junction bases with no gene match: 5. CDR3 residues: CASSPVMTGAGELFF. CDR3 sequence (DNA): TGTGCCAGCTCACCAGTTATGACAGGGGCCGGGGAGCTGTTTTTT.

This clone was picked up one time. The J gene is TRBJ1-1, the V gene TRBV13; the D is unclear. Germline V CDR1 and CDR2: PRHDT, FYEKMQ (reference sequence). Trimming took 3 bases from V and 1 from J, leaving 6 bases between them. The CDR3 runs 13 residues. The CDR3 protein is CASSFLENTEAFF. The CDR3 bases are TGTGCCAGCAGCTTTTTAGAGAACACTGAAGCTTTCTTT.

The J gene is TRBJ2-5, the V gene TRBV27, with D tentatively TRBD1 (5 bases). CDR1 is MNHEY, CDR2 SMNVEV, per germline (reference sequence). The CDR3 totals 16 residues. Trimming removed 2 bases from V and 1 base from J, with 14 bases in between. In DNA form, the CDR3 reads TGTGCCAGCAGTTTAAACCACAGGATTTTCCAAGAGACCCAGTACTTC. It translates to CASSLNHRIFQETQYF.